This T cell receptor (beta chain) is from a study of cytomegalovirus exposure and HLA in healthy donors. Amplification used 60 Vbeta primers and 13 Jbeta primers. This table comes from immunoSEQ multiplex PCR, and its TCRdb copy is limited to in-frame clones, with some not included. This table holds about 67,000 clones, just under 80% found once. Study outcomes and limitations: TCR beta sequences reportedly predicted the HLA-A and HLA-B alleles of most subjects accurately.

Worth noting for this clone: The antigen remains unidentified.

V lost 7 bases to trimming and J lost 8 bases; unmatched junction nucleotides: 7. Germline CDR1 reads LNHDA; CDR2 reads SQIVND (reference sequence). The CDR3 spans 13 residues. The rearrangement joins TRBV19 to TRBJ1-4, with 7 bases lining up with TRBD1. Sample: PBMCs. The clonotype originates from a man aged 40-50 years in good health and CMV-seronegative. DNA for the CDR3: TGTGCCAGTACGACAGGGTCTGACGAAAAACTGTTTTTT. Its protein product is CASTTGSDEKLFF.